A selection of T cell receptor beta chains follows, all from one sample in a study of blood T cell repertoires in COVID-19. Sequencing used immunoSEQ multiplex PCR; TCRdb keeps in-frame clones, though not all of them. Of 130,000 or so clones in the sample, approximately 90% were seen once. Sequenced sample: peripheral blood. The receptors here all came from a man in his forties or fifties with active or convalescent COVID-19. Both conserved end residues are part of each CDR3. A D gene is named only where the DNA matches it firmly. Clone size, where shown, is once, few, many, or a class for clones that have expanded.

NA	NA	TRBJ2-4	TRBV6-1	TGTGCCAGCAGTGCGCTTGGAGGCATAGTGGGAAACATTCAGTACTTC	CASSALGGIVGNIQYF
NA	NA	TRBJ1-3	TRBV3-1/TRBV3-2	TGTGCCAGCAGCCAAGGTGGAGGGCCTGGAAACACCATATATTTT	CASSQGGGPGNTIYF
TRBD1	once	TRBJ1-4	TRBV19	TGTGCCAGTAGTGGGACAGGAACGAGGAAAAAACTGTTTTTT	CASSGTGTRKKLFF
TRBD1	NA	TRBJ1-5	TRBV6-6	TGTGCCAGCAACCCGACAGGGTTGGGCAATCAGCCCCAGCATTTT	CASNPTGLGNQPQHF
TRBD1	NA	TRBJ1-1	TRBV15	TGTGCCACCAGCAGGACAGGGGGCATCACTGAAGCTTTCTTT	CATSRTGGITEAFF
TRBD2	NA	TRBJ2-1	TRBV5-4	TGTGCCAGCAGCGAGGGACTAAACAATGAGCAGTTCTTC	CASSEGLNNEQFF
NA	NA	TRBJ2-7	TRBV18	TGTGCCAGCCGGACGGGAGATCCATACGAGCAGTACTTC	CASRTGDPYEQYF
NA	NA	TRBJ1-5	TRBV6-5	TGTGCCAGCAGTACAACAGGGTCCGGTCAGCCCCAGCATTTT	CASSTTGSGQPQHF
NA	once	TRBJ1-1	TRBV4-1	TGCGCCAGCAGCCAAGATTTCAGCGTAGAAGCTTTCTTT	CASSQDFSVEAFF
TRBD2	NA	TRBJ2-5	TRBV5-1	TGCGCCAGCAGCTTTCTAGCGGGAAATCGAGGAGAGACCCAGTACTTC	CASSFLAGNRGETQYF
NA	NA	TRBJ1-2	TRBV6-1	TGTGCCAGCAGTGATGGGGTGGAGGAAAACTATGGCTACACCTTC	CASSDGVEENYGYTF
NA	few	TRBJ2-3	TRBV24-1	TGTGCCACCAGTGATTTGCGGGGCACAGATACGCAGTATTTT	CATSDLRGTDTQYF
TRBD1	once	TRBJ1-5	TRBV30	TGTGCCTGGAGCCCGGACAGGATCTATCAGCCCCAGCATTTT	CAWSPDRIYQPQHF
TRBD1	NA	TRBJ1-1	TRBV30	TGTGCCTGGACCGGACAGGCGAACACTGAAGCTTTCTTT	CAWTGQANTEAFF
NA	NA	TRBJ1-1	TRBV9	TGTGCCAGCAGCGTACAGGGAACAAACACTGAAGCTTTCTTT	CASSVQGTNTEAFF
NA	once	TRBJ1-6	TRBV11-2	TGTGCCAGCAGCTTTGAGGGAAGCTCCTATAATTCACCCCTCCACTTT	CASSFEGSSYNSPLHF
NA	NA	TRBJ1-2	TRBV18	TGTGCCAGCTCACCCCTTCTCGGGCAGGGCCACTATGGCTACACCTTC	CASSPLLGQGHYGYTF
TRBD1	NA	TRBJ1-4	TRBV30	TGTGCCTGGAGTGTGAACAGGGGTGCGGAAAAACTGTTTTTT	CAWSVNRGAEKLFF
TRBD1	NA	TRBJ1-1	TRBV5-1	TGCGCCAGCAGCTTGGGGACAGGGGGCGGAATGAACACTGAAGCTTTCTTT	CASSLGTGGGMNTEAFF
NA	NA	TRBJ2-3	TRBV4-2	TGTGCCAGCTCTCGGGATGGGCAGGCAGATACGCAGTATTTT	CASSRDGQADTQYF
NA	once	TRBJ1-6	TRBV6-5	TGTGCCAGCAGTTACCTAACAGGGAATTCACCCCTCCACTTT	CASSYLTGNSPLHF
TRBD2	NA	TRBJ2-5	TRBV15	TGTGCCACCAGCAGAGAGATGGAGTGGGAGGGCTGGCGGGAGACCCAGTACTTC	CATSREMEWEGWRETQYF
TRBD1	NA	TRBJ2-1	TRBV30	TGTGCCTGGAGTGTACCAAGCCCTGGGACAGGGGATGGGAATGAGCAGTTCTTC	CAWSVPSPGTGDGNEQFF
TRBD1	NA	TRBJ2-7	TRBV29-1	TGCAGCGTTGAAGCCGGGACAGGGGGCGACGAGCAGTACTTC	CSVEAGTGGDEQYF
NA	NA	TRBJ2-3	TRBV9	TGTGCCAGCAGCGTTAGCGGCACAGATACGCAGTATTTT	CASSVSGTDTQYF
NA	NA	TRBJ2-3	TRBV2	TGTGCCAGCAATGCTAGAAACACAGATACGCAGTATTTT	CASNARNTDTQYF
TRBD1	NA	TRBJ1-3	TRBV5-5	TGTGCCAGCAGGGAAGGACAGGGACACTCTGGAAACACCATATATTTT	CASREGQGHSGNTIYF
NA	once	TRBJ1-5	TRBV7-9	TGTGCCAGCAGCTTAATCCTGTCAGGGACTTATAGCAATCAGCCCCAGCATTTT	CASSLILSGTYSNQPQHF
NA	NA	TRBJ1-4	TRBV28	TGTGCCAGCAGTTTACCCGGGGGACCTATTGAAAAACTGTTTTTT	CASSLPGGPIEKLFF
NA	NA	TRBJ2-7	TRBV21-1	TGTGCCAGCAGTAGACCCGGGACTAGGTTTAGCGAGCAGTACTTC	CASSRPGTRFSEQYF
TRBD1	NA	TRBJ1-5	TRBV5-1	TGCGCCAGCAGCGTTGGACAGGGTCATCAGCCCCAGCATTTT	CASSVGQGHQPQHF
TRBD1	NA	TRBJ1-3	TRBV10-1	TGCGCCAGCAGTGAGTCATCAGGGGGCCTTGGAAACACCATATATTTT	CASSESSGGLGNTIYF